Shown below are 20 T cell receptor beta chains from a single sample sequenced in a study of cytomegalovirus exposure and HLA in healthy donors. Both 60 Vbeta primers and 13 Jbeta primers went into the PCR. Produced via immunoSEQ multiplex PCR; TCRdb's table is partial and in-frame only. The sample holds around 190,000 clones; 79% are singletons and the top ten take nearly 4.5%. Specimen: PBMCs. Receptors were obtained from a woman aged 25 to 39 in good health and CMV-seropositive.

This clone has only one observation. The J gene is TRBJ2-5, the V gene TRBV7-7; possible D gene TRBD2, 6 bases. The germline V gene has CDR1 SSHAT and CDR2 FNYEAQ (reference sequence). V was pared by 5 bases and J by 1 base, with 20 bases between. The CDR3 extends over 17 amino acids. For the CDR3, the DNA is TGTGCCAGCAGCCCAAACCCCCTCGGGAGTGCCCAAGAGACCCAGTACTTC. Translation gives CASSPNPLGSAQETQYF.

J is TRBJ1-5 and V is TRBV6-6; D is uncertain. Trimming stripped 2 bases from V and 5 bases from J, with 4 bases between. The CDR3 spans 12 residues. Germline V lookup: CDR1 MNHNY, CDR2 SVGAGI (reference sequence). CDR3 region: CASSYVDQPQHF. DNA of the CDR3: TGTGCCAGCAGTTACGTCGATCAGCCCCAGCATTTT.

The V gene is TRBV5-1, the J gene TRBJ2-7; no definite D call. Deletions cut 0 bases from V and 2 bases from J, with 15 bases between. Germline V gene data show CDR1 as SGHRS and CDR2 as YFSETQ. The CDR3 has 16 amino acids. CDR3 residues: CASSLGLPLSAYEQYF. CDR3 DNA: TGCGCCAGCAGCTTGGGTCTCCCTCTATCCGCCTACGAGCAGTACTTC.

The chain employs TRBV27 and TRBJ2-1; 15 nucleotides agree with TRBD2. Germline lookup yields CDR1 MNHEY and CDR2 SMNVEV (reference sequence). J gave up 5 bases and V 10 bases, and 12 bases lay outside the gene matches. The CDR3 has 17 amino acids. The CDR3 DNA reads as TGTGCCACCATGGACGGACTAGCGGGAGGGCCCCACAATGAGCAGTTCTTC. The encoded protein is CATMDGLAGGPHNEQFF.

The chain's CDR3 is CASSEQTGSNSPLHF. As DNA, the CDR3 is TGTGCCAGCAGCGAACAGACAGGGTCGAATTCACCCCTCCACTTT. The V call is TRBV6-1, the J call TRBJ1-6, with 7 bases aligning to TRBD1. Germline loops: CDR1 MNHNS, CDR2 SASEGT. The CDR3 runs to 15 residues. Germline trimming cut 6 bases from V and 7 bases from J; bases unmatched to any gene: 9.

This sequence joins TRBV7-9 and TRBJ1-1, with TRBD1 matching over 9 bases. CDR1 and CDR2 from the germline V gene are SEHNR and FQNEAQ (reference sequence). J gave up 2 bases and V 4 bases, and 11 bases lay outside the gene matches. CDR3 length: 17 residues. CDR3 region: CASSYRTGVLFNTEAFF. CDR3 coding DNA: TGTGCCAGCAGCTATAGGACAGGGGTACTTTTTAACACTGAAGCTTTCTTT.

This sequence joins TRBV20-1 and TRBJ2-7; tentative D call: TRBD1 (5 bases). The ends were cut back, 3 bases at V and 3 bases at J, with 6 bases in the middle. The CDR3 extends over 11 amino acids. The V gene's germline CDR1 is DFQATT and CDR2 SNEGSKA (reference sequence). CDR3 nucleotides: TGCAGTGCTAGGGGGCTCTACGAGCAGTACTTC. It translates to CSARGLYEQYF.

This clone turned up a few times. The chain links TRBV6-5 to TRBJ1-2, with D possibly being TRBD1 (6 bases). In germline, CDR1 is MNHEY, CDR2 SVGAGI. V was pared by 5 bases and J by 4 bases, with 14 bases between. The CDR3 is made up of 14 amino acids. CDR3 in amino acids: CASSPLVGGYGYTF. For the CDR3, the DNA is TGTGCCAGCAGTCCACTCGTAGGGGGCTATGGCTACACCTTC.

This clone is a singleton in its sample. The chain recombines TRBV7-9 with TRBJ2-2; 8 nucleotides match TRBD2. This CDR3 is 17 amino acids long. Germline loops: CDR1 SEHNR, CDR2 FQNEAQ (reference sequence). The junction had 13 bases not matched to a gene; V was cut back by 5 bases and J by 5 bases. The CDR3 DNA is TGTGCCAGCAGCCCGGGGGCACTAGCGGAGTTAACCGGGGAGCTGTTTTTT. Its translation is CASSPGALAELTGELFF. The full variable domain, with the rest looked up from reference TRBV7-9 and TRBJ2-2, is DTGVSQNPRHKITKRGQNVTFRCDPISEHNRLYWYRQTLGQGPEFLTYFQNEAQLEKSRLLSDRFSAERPKGSFSTLEIQRTEQGDSAMYLCASSPGALAELTGELFFGEGSRLTVL.

This clone was seen just once. This sequence joins TRBV7-9 and TRBJ2-2; TRBD1 is a possible D gene (5 bases). Trimming stripped 5 bases from V and 2 bases from J, with 18 bases between. Germline V gene lookup returns CDR1 SEHNR and CDR2 FQNEAQ (reference sequence). This CDR3 is built from 17 residues. Written as DNA, the CDR3 is TGTGCCAGCAGCCCACGCGGATGGCAGGGAAACACCGGGGAGCTGTTTTTT. Amino acid sequence: CASSPRGWQGNTGELFF.

This chain connects TRBV4-3 to TRBJ1-6, with 8 bases identical to TRBD1. There are 16 residues in the CDR3. Germline trimming cut 3 bases from V and 9 bases from J; bases unmatched to any gene: 10. Looked up from germline, CDR1 is LGHNA and CDR2 is YSLEER. The CDR3 region has the DNA TGCGCCAGCAGCCAGCTCCCGCAGGGGGCTCTTTCACCCCTCCACTTT. This translates into CASSQLPQGALSPLHF.

The chain has TRBV9 and TRBJ2-1, with a tentative D call TRBD2 (7 bases). Germline CDR1 SGDLS, CDR2 YYNGEE. Trimming pared 0 bases from V and 10 bases from J, leaving 20 bases between. The CDR3 contains 16 residues. CDR3 residues: CASSVEGGGPLGEQFF. The CDR3, as DNA: TGTGCCAGCAGCGTAGAAGGGGGGGGACCCCTCGGGGAGCAGTTCTTC.

The J gene is TRBJ1-3, the V gene TRBV7-9; 8 nucleotides line up with TRBD1. Germline V gives CDR1 SEHNR, CDR2 FQNEAQ (reference sequence). V lost 4 bases to trimming and J lost 4 bases; unmatched junction nucleotides: 6. The length of the CDR3 is 15 residues. CDR3 nucleotides: TGTGCCAGCAGCTCTCCGGACAGGGTCGGAAACACCATATATTTT. Translating gives CASSSPDRVGNTIYF.

The chain combines TRBV11-2 with TRBJ1-2; the match to TRBD1 covers 8 bases. Germline lookup yields CDR1 SGHAT and CDR2 FQNNGV. The ends lost 4 bases at V and 8 bases at J; junction bases unmatched: 12. The CDR3 runs to 15 residues. Here the CDR3 DNA reads TGTGCCAGCAGCTCTCTACGGGACAGGCAGCCCGGCTACACCTTC. Its protein product is CASSSLRDRQPGYTF.

The chain links TRBV5-1 to TRBJ2-3, with 7 bases matching TRBD1. The CDR3 loop spans 14 amino acids. With V trimmed by 4 bases and J by 2 bases, 4 bases remained unmatched. Germline V CDR1 and CDR2: SGHRS, YFSETQ. In DNA form, the CDR3 reads TGCGCCAGCAGCCCGGGGACAGCCACAGATACGCAGTATTTT. Its protein is CASSPGTATDTQYF.

V is TRBV9 and J is TRBJ2-1; 8 bases line up with TRBD2. With 0 bases clipped from V and 7 bases from J, the junction kept 9 bases outside the gene matches. Germline assignment: CDR1 SGDLS and CDR2 YYNGEE. This CDR3 has 16 residues. DNA for the CDR3: TGTGCCAGCAGCGTAGATTTTAGCGGGGTCCGAAATGAGCAGTTCTTC. It translates to CASSVDFSGVRNEQFF.

The chain links TRBV2 to TRBJ2-7; 7 nucleotides line up with TRBD1. Germline CDR1 reads SNHLY; CDR2 reads FYNNEI. V dropped 6 bases and J dropped 6; count of bases not matched to a gene: 14. CDR3 length: 15 residues. CDR3 sequence reads: CASRADRANPSEQYF. CDR3 bases: TGTGCCAGCAGAGCAGACAGGGCGAACCCCTCCGAGCAGTACTTC.

The genes are TRBV4-2 and TRBJ1-2; possibly TRBD1 for D (6 bases). The germline V gene has CDR1 LGHNA and CDR2 YNFKEQ. The ends were cut back, 2 bases at V and 8 bases at J, with 21 bases in the middle. This CDR3 comprises 16 residues. Here the CDR3 DNA reads TGTGCCAGCAGCCAACAGGGGCAAGCTCGAACTGGAGGCTACACCTTC. Its protein product is CASSQQGQARTGGYTF.

This rearrangement joins TRBV29-1 to TRBJ2-1, with D tentatively TRBD2 (8 bases). The CDR3 consists of 15 residues. CDR1 and CDR2 from the germline V gene are SQVTM and ANQGSEA. The germline V and J ends were trimmed by 8 bases and 8 bases, with 25 bases remaining between them. For the CDR3, the DNA is TGCAGCACCCGGGAGGGGGCCCCAAAGTGGCATGAGCAGTTCTTC. Protein: CSTREGAPKWHEQFF.

The V call is TRBV11-2, the J call TRBJ1-1, with D possibly matching TRBD1 (5 bases). V lost 7 bases to trimming and J lost 2 bases, with 17 bases between them. The germline V gene has CDR1 SGHAT and CDR2 FQNNGV. The CDR3 loop spans 15 amino acids. The CDR3 loop is CASTRAGGGNTEAFF. The CDR3 bases are TGTGCCAGCACCAGGGCTGGGGGAGGCAACACTGAAGCTTTCTTT. Full variable domain (rest looked up from reference TRBV11-2 and TRBJ1-1): EAGVAQSPRYKIIEKRQSVAFWCNPISGHATLYWYQQILGQGPKLLIQFQNNGVVDDSQLPKDRFSAERLKGVDSTLKIQPAKLEDSAVYLCASTRAGGGNTEAFFGQGTRLTVV.